This record covers a single T cell receptor beta chain. The source of the sample is a study of graft-versus-host responses after intestinal transplantation. Germline V gene data show CDR1 as SGHTA and CDR2 as FQGNSA. The V and J ends lost 6 bases and 1 base respectively, with 16 bases between them. This CDR3 has 17 residues. The repertoire was sequenced with immunoSEQ multiplex PCR; TCRdb's copy has only in-frame clones and lacks some. In the table there are fewer than 15,000 clones, approximately 70% of which are singletons. Tissue processing of the graft released intraepithelial and lamina propria lymphocytes from it.

The V and J genes are TRBV7-2 and TRBJ2-6, with a possible D match to TRBD1 (6 bases). This specimen was ileum tissue, taken 700 to 800 days after intestinal transplantation. The TCR originated in a human patient who received an intestinal transplant, so some T cells may come from the graft donor. The CDR3 region is CASSFRGQGSGANVLTF. In nucleotides, the CDR3 is TGTGCCAGCAGTTTTAGGGGACAAGGGTCTGGGGCCAACGTCCTGACTTTC.